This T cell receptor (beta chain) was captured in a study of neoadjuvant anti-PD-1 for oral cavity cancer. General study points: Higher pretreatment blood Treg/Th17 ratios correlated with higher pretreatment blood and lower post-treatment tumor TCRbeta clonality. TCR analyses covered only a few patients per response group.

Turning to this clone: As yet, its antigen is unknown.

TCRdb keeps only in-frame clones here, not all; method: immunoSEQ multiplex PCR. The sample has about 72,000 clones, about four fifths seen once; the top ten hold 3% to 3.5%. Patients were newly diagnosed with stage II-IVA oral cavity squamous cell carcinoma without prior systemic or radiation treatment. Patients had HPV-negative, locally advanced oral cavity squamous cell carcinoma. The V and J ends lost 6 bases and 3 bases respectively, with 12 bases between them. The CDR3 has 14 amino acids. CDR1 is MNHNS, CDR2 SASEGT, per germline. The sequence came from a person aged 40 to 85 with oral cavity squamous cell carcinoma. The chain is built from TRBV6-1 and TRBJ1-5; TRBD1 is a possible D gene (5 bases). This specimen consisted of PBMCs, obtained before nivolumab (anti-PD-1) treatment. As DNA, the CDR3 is TGTGCCAGCAGGTTCGACAGTCTCAATCAGCCCCAGCATTTT. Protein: CASRFDSLNQPQHF.